These T cell receptor beta chains were read from a single sample in a study of T-cell reconstitution after alpha-beta-depleted transplantation in children. TCRdb processed the PCR reads anew with MiXCR; each CDR3 protein has one entry. The sample holds about 600,000 distinct CDR3 sequences, about 11% seen once. The sample in question was PBMCs from the stem cell graft donor, obtained from the stem cell graft. The receptors were gathered from a human donor who donated a stem cell graft to a child with acute myeloid leukemia. CDR3s include the opening cysteine and the closing phenylalanine or tryptophan.

v_gene	j_gene	CDR3aa
TRBV18	TRBJ2-1	CASSPPQALYNEQFF
TRBV20-1	TRBJ1-5	CSGGGSVDQPQHF
TRBV5-1	TRBJ1-2	CASSLDGGNYGYTF
TRBV7-2	TRBJ2-1	CASSYDRYSPYNEQFF
TRBV5-1	TRBJ2-3	CASSFDNTDTQYF
TRBV6-1	TRBJ2-7	CASMGPVTYEQYF
TRBV5-1	TRBJ2-1	CASSLAGILSNEQFF
TRBV3-1	TRBJ2-1	CASSLSRGSGSVNEQFF
TRBV4-3	TRBJ2-2	CASSQDRGTRSGELFF
TRBV6-1	TRBJ2-1	CASSATSSYNEQFF
TRBV29-1	TRBJ1-5	CSVGGGRQPQHF
TRBV7-2	TRBJ2-2	CASSPEVAGELFF
TRBV3-1	TRBJ2-1	CASSPDDYNEQFF
TRBV6-2/TRBV6-3	TRBJ2-1	CASSYPQRGYNEQFF
TRBV7-2	TRBJ2-3	CASMIQGTDTQYF
TRBV11-1	TRBJ2-1	CASSPPPRSSSYNEQFF
TRBV28	TRBJ1-6	CASSFAGARGNSPLHF
TRBV9	TRBJ2-1	CASSGLAGASNEQFF
TRBV20-1	TRBJ2-3	CSATKPQRDTDTQYF
TRBV7-2	TRBJ1-1	CASSSPQGNTEAFF
TRBV28	TRBJ2-1	CASTPGQGPYNGQFF
TRBV28	TRBJ2-3	CASSRTLAGDTQYF
TRBV20-1	TRBJ2-3	CSARDQLDTQYF